Presented here are 6 T cell receptor beta chains from one specimen sequenced in a study of early T cells in non-severe SARS-CoV-2 infection. In TCRdb, the 5' RACE reads were re-called with MiXCR into one record per CDR3 protein. The sample has more than 65,000 distinct CDR3 sequences, roughly 15% seen once. The sequenced sample was whole blood. The receptors derive from an adult who was a healthcare worker with PCR-confirmed SARS-CoV-2 infection or an uninfected control (not recorded which).

This clonotype appeared many times. V usage is TRBV7-9 and J usage is TRBJ2-5; 10 nucleotides agree with TRBD1. The CDR3 covers 14 residues. Losses at the gene ends were 6 bases for V and 1 base for J; bases not matched to a gene: 2. From germline, CDR1 is SEHNR and CDR2 FQNEAQ (reference sequence). CDR3 loop: CASRTGGFQETQYF. The CDR3 DNA reads as TGTGCCAGCAGGACAGGGGGCTTCCAAGAGACCCAGTACTTC.

This clonotype was recorded a few times. The chain carries TRBV6-2 or TRBV6-3 and TRBJ2-7, with D perhaps given as TRBD1 or TRBD2 (7 bases each). The CDR3 sequence is 15 residues long. Trimming removed 6 bases at V and 3 bases at J, with 18 bases between. The germline CDR1 and CDR2 sequences are MNHEY and SVGEGT. The CDR3 sequence is CASRETAGGGYEQYF. The CDR3 coding sequence is TGTGCCAGCAGGGAAACGGCAGGGGGGGGCTACGAGCAGTACTTC.

This clonotype was found many times. The chain uses TRBV19 and TRBJ2-3; possible D gene TRBD1, 5 bases. CDR3 length: 13 residues. Trimming cost V 9 bases and J 5 bases, with 15 bases left between them. The germline CDR1 and CDR2 sequences are LNHDA and SQIVND (reference sequence). The CDR3 DNA follows: TGTGCCAGCAGGGTGGGGATCGGAGATACGCAGTATTTT. Translation: CASRVGIGDTQYF.

This clonotype was picked up a small number of times. The chain uses TRBV19 and TRBJ2-3; 9 bases are a match to TRBD1. This CDR3 is built from 15 residues. Germline CDR1 LNHDA, CDR2 SQIVND (reference sequence). With V trimmed by 1 base and J by 9 bases, 8 bases remained unmatched. The CDR3 DNA is TGTGCCAGTAGTATAGTCCCGGGACAGGGTTCGACGCAGTATTTT. Translating it yields CASSIVPGQGSTQYF.

This clonotype appeared many times. The V call is TRBV20-1, the J call TRBJ2-1, with D perhaps assigned TRBD1 or TRBD2 (5 bases each). Germline V gives CDR1 DFQATT, CDR2 SNEGSKA (reference sequence). The V end lost 4 bases, the J end lost 0 bases, and 16 bases lay between the germline ends. The CDR3 runs to 16 residues. The CDR3 spells CSATLGTASSYNEQFF. The CDR3 nucleotides are TGCAGTGCTACCCTCGGGACCGCGAGCTCCTACAATGAGCAGTTCTTC.

This clonotype was counted a few times. The V call is TRBV5-1, the J call TRBJ2-3; weak D call: TRBD1 (6 bases). This CDR3 is built from 16 residues. Per the germline V gene, CDR1 is SGHRS and CDR2 is YFSETQ. V was trimmed by 3 bases and J by 2 bases, leaving 16 bases between them. The CDR3 is CASSYIGQGYTDTQYF. The CDR3 DNA is TGCGCCAGCAGCTACATCGGCCAGGGGTACACAGATACGCAGTATTTT.